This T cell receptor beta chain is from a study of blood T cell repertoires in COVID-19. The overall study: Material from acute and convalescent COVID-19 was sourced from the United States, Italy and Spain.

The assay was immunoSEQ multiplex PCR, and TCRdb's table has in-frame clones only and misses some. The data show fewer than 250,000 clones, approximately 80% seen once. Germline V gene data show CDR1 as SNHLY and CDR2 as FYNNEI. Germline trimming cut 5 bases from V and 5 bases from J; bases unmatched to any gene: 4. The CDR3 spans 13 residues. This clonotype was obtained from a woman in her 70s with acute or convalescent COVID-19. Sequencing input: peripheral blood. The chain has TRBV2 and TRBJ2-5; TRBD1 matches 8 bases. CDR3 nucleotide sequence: TGTGCCAGCAGTACAGGGGGTGATGAGACCCAGTACTTC. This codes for CASSTGGDETQYF.